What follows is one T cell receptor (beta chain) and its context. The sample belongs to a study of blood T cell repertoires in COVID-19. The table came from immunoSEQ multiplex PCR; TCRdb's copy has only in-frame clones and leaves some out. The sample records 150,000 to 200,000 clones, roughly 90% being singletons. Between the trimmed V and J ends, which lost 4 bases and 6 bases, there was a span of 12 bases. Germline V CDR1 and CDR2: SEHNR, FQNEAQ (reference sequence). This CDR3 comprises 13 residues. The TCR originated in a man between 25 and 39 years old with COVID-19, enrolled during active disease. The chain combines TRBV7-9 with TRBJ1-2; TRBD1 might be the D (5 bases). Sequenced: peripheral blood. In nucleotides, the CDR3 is TGTGCCAGCAGCTCACAGGTATCCCATGGCTACACCTTC. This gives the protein CASSSQVSHGYTF.